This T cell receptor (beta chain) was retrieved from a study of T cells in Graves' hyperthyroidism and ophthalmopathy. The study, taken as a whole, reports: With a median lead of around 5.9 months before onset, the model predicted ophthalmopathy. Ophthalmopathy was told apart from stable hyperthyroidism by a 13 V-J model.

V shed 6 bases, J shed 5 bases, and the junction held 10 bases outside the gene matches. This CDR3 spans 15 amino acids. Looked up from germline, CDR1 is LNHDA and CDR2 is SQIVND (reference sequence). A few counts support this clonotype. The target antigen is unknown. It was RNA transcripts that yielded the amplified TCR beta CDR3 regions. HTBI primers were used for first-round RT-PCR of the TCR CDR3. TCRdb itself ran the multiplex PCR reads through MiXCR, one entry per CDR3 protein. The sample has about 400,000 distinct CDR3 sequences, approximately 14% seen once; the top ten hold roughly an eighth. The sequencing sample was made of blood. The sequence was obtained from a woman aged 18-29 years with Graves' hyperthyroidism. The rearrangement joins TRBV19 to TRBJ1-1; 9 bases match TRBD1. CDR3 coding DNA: TGTGCCAGTAGCAAAGCCGGGACAGGGAGTACTGAAGCTTTCTTT. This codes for CASSKAGTGSTEAFF. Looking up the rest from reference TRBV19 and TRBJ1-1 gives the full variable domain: DGGITQSPKYLFRKEGQNVTLSCEQNLNHDAMYWYRQDPGQGLRLIYYSQIVNDFQKGDIAEGYSVSREKKESFPLTVTSAQKNPTAFYLCASSKAGTGSTEAFFGQGTRLTVV.